The present entry profiles one T cell receptor beta chain with its context. Its specificity is not known. The donors formed part of the 120-subject validation cohort, distinct from the roughly 700-subject first cohort. This specimen comes from a study of cytomegalovirus exposure and HLA in healthy donors. Study-wide findings and caveats: It was reportedly the case that the classifier diagnosed cytomegalovirus status with high specificity and sensitivity.

Some clones are missing from TCRdb's copy, which holds only in-frame ones; the method was immunoSEQ multiplex PCR. Here the sample spans 97,000 or so clones, about 83% being singletons. Germline lookup yields CDR1 SGHTS and CDR2 YDEGEE. The CDR3 is 16 residues long. After removal of 4 bases from V and 7 bases from J, the junction contained 12 bases not matched to a gene. The sequenced sample consisted of PBMCs. The chain uses TRBV5-8 and TRBJ2-5, with 11 bases identical to TRBD1. The receptor was isolated from a woman under 40 in good health and CMV-seronegative. CDR3 amino acids: CASSIWTGGHIGTQYF. The CDR3 bases are TGTGCCAGCAGCATATGGACAGGGGGCCATATTGGGACCCAGTACTTC.